This T cell receptor beta chain was obtained from a study of T-cell memory formation after mild COVID-19. Study summary: Largely, TCR clusters stayed within a single donor.

On this clonotype itself: The target antigen is unknown.

Study observations and caveats: Pre-infection memory already had some responding clones, implying cross-reactive memory joined. Clones from the second wave (peaking day 37) had unconfirmed SARS-CoV-2 specificity.

With V trimmed by 4 bases and J by 6 bases, 4 bases remained unmatched. The CDR3 length is 14 residues. CDR1 and CDR2 from the germline V gene are LGHDT and YNNKEL (reference sequence). Researchers used 5'RACE with constant-segment primers to make TCR alpha and TCR beta cDNA libraries that carry sample barcodes and UMIs. TCRdb re-derived calls from the 5' RACE reads in MiXCR, one entry per CDR3 protein. The sample contains around 390,000 distinct CDR3 sequences, about 17% of which appear only once. The receptor comes from a man between 18 and 35 years old who had mild COVID-19 (a few samples of this study predate the infection). Cell type and time point are not known. This chain links TRBV3-1 with TRBJ2-7; 12 bases are a match to TRBD1. Sequenced input: PBMCs or a T cell subset sorted from them (not recorded which). The CDR3 spells CASSRGQGAGEQYF. The CDR3 DNA reads TGTGCCAGCAGCCGGGGACAGGGGGCTGGCGAGCAGTACTTC.